These 5 T cell receptor beta chains were all obtained from the same sample, sequenced in a study of metastatic and nonmetastatic thyroid tumors. Thyroid surgery took place with no prior treatment in any patient. TCRdb re-processed the PCR reads through MiXCR. This sample carries some 55,000 clones, roughly 30% of them seen once, and the ten largest clones take about 16%. The sample comprised blood. The receptors stem from a female donor with papillary thyroid cancer or a benign thyroid nodule (not recorded which). Some clones in this sample may be carry-over from other donors' samples.

This clone was detected a few times. The chain joins TRBV20-1 to TRBJ1-5; the D gene is possibly TRBD1 (5 bases). The V and J ends lost 3 bases and 7 bases respectively, with 25 bases between them. Germline values: CDR1 DFQATT, CDR2 SNEGSKA (reference sequence). CDR3 length: 17 residues. The CDR3 is CSARGEMVTGRNQPQHF. DNA of the CDR3: TGCAGTGCTAGGGGGGAGATGGTCACCGGTAGAAACCAGCCCCAGCATTTT.

This chain joins TRBV7-3 and TRBJ2-1; 11 positions match TRBD2. This CDR3 is built from 16 residues. CDR1 and CDR2 from the germline V gene are SGHTA and FQGTGA. V shed 3 bases and J 4 bases; nucleotides not matched to a gene: 5. The CDR3 DNA reads TGTGCCAGCAGCTTCACCGGGACTAGCGGATACAATGAGCAGTTCTTC. This codes for CASSFTGTSGYNEQFF.

The chain has TRBV9 and TRBJ2-6, with D hard to call. Germline CDR1 and CDR2: SGDLS and YYNGEE. The CDR3 runs to 15 residues. V lost 4 bases to trimming and J lost 1 base, with 9 bases between them. In nucleotides, the CDR3 is TGTGCCAGCAGCCCCTGGGTTTCTGGGGCCAACGTCCTGACTTTC. Translating it yields CASSPWVSGANVLTF.

The CDR3 nucleotides read TGTGCCAGCAGCAACCGACAGGCCTCTGGAAACACCATATATTTT. Translated, it gives CASSNRQASGNTIYF. This chain uses TRBV11-3 with TRBJ1-3; possible D gene TRBD1, 6 bases. Germline CDR1 SGHNT, CDR2 YENEEA. This CDR3 has 15 residues. Trimming shortened V by 5 bases and J by 0 bases, and 11 bases separated the two germline ends.

This clone was seen only a few times. V is TRBV29-1 and J is TRBJ2-1; D possibly corresponds to TRBD2 (6 bases). Germline V gene lookup returns CDR1 SQVTM and CDR2 ANQGSEA. This CDR3 spans 12 amino acids. CDR3 residues: CRGGDSGNEQFF. The CDR3 nucleotides read TGCAGGGGAGGAGATTCGGGGAATGAGCAGTTCTTC.